The 17 T cell receptor beta chains presented below share a single source sample, sequenced in a study of blood T cell repertoires in COVID-19. Sequenced by immunoSEQ multiplex PCR; TCRdb stores in-frame clones only, minus some. The sample contains about 66,000 clones, about 90% of which appear only once. Source material: peripheral blood. The receptors shown here come from a human donor in a cohort sampled during active COVID-19.

This chain links TRBV14 with TRBJ2-7; 8 positions agree with TRBD2. Germline V gene data show CDR1 as SGHDN and CDR2 as FVKESK. With V trimmed by 1 base and J by 5 bases, 16 bases remained unmatched. This CDR3 comprises 18 residues. CDR3 loop: CASSQGTSGARGKNEQYF. Written as DNA, the CDR3 is TGTGCCAGCAGCCAAGGCACTAGCGGCGCCCGCGGGAAGAACGAGCAGTACTTC.

The gene calls are TRBV7-2 and TRBJ2-5; 8 bases agree with TRBD1. With 5 bases clipped from V and 5 bases from J, the junction kept 7 bases outside the gene matches. CDR1 is SGHTA and CDR2 is FQGNSA in the germline V gene. The CDR3 has 14 residues. CDR3 loop: CASSTRTGRETQYF. CDR3 DNA: TGTGCCAGCAGCACACGGACAGGGCGGGAGACCCAGTACTTC. Complete variable domain (other parts from reference TRBV7-2 and TRBJ2-5): GAGVSQSPSNKVTEKGKDVELRCDPISGHTALYWYRQSLGQGLEFLIYFQGNSAPDKSGLPSDRFSAERTGGSVSTLTIQRTQQEDSAVYLCASSTRTGRETQYFGPGTRLLVL.

This chain connects TRBV5-4 to TRBJ2-7; possible D gene TRBD2, 6 bases. CDR3 length equals 15 residues. CDR1 is SGHNT and CDR2 is YYREEE in the germline V gene (reference sequence). Deletions cut 4 bases from V and 6 bases from J, with 20 bases between. DNA of the CDR3: TGTGCCAGCAGCCCCCCGGGAGTGGGGTGGGGCGAGCAGTACTTC. Protein product: CASSPPGVGWGEQYF.

This chain links TRBV7-9 with TRBJ1-6; maybe TRBD1 (5 bases). The germline V gene has CDR1 SEHNR and CDR2 FQNEAQ (reference sequence). This CDR3 region has 16 residues. The V gene lost 4 bases and the J gene lost 4 bases, with 14 bases spanning the gap. The CDR3 nucleotides are TGTGCCAGCAGCTCGAGGCGGGACGGATATAATTCACCCCTCCACTTT. As protein: CASSSRRDGYNSPLHF.

This chain uses TRBV7-3 with TRBJ2-5; tentatively, D is TRBD2 (5 bases). The CDR3 has 13 residues. CDR1 and CDR2 from the germline V gene are SGHTA and FQGTGA. V dropped 4 bases and J dropped 0 bases, with 6 bases sitting between them. The CDR3 loop is CASSSGYQETQYF. CDR3 nucleotide sequence: TGTGCCAGCAGCTCGGGGTACCAAGAGACCCAGTACTTC.

The J gene is TRBJ1-5, the V gene TRBV28; no definite D call. The germline CDR1 and CDR2 sequences are MDHEN and SYDVKM. The ends were cut back, 5 bases at V and 2 bases at J, with 13 bases in the middle. The CDR3 totals 15 residues. For the CDR3, the DNA is TGTGCCAGCAGTAGGAGCCAAGCAGGCAATCAGCCCCAGCATTTT. Translated, it gives CASSRSQAGNQPQHF.

The V and J genes are TRBV6-2 or TRBV6-3 and TRBJ2-7; 11 positions match TRBD2. This CDR3 is 15 amino acids long. The germline V gene has CDR1 MNHEY and CDR2 SVGEGT. The trim removed 5 bases at V and 0 bases at J, leaving 3 bases unmatched. CDR3 loop: CASSPTSGDSYEQYF. DNA for the CDR3: TGTGCCAGCAGTCCGACTAGCGGGGACTCCTACGAGCAGTACTTC.

The chain uses TRBV15 and TRBJ1-2; a possible D gene is TRBD1 (6 bases). The CDR3 runs to 15 residues. V lost 0 bases to trimming and J lost 14 bases, with 22 bases between them. In germline, CDR1 is LNHNV, CDR2 YYDKDF (reference sequence). The CDR3 sequence is CATSRDIGTNPSRTF. The CDR3 coding sequence is TGTGCCACCAGCAGAGATATTGGGACAAACCCATCTAGGACCTTC.

The rearrangement links TRBV18 to TRBJ1-1; 11 bases are shared with TRBD1. V was pared by 2 bases and J by 3 bases, with 5 bases of the junction left unmatched. CDR3 length: 16 amino acids. Per the germline V gene, CDR1 is KGHSH and CDR2 is LQKENI. The CDR3 here is CASSPGTGGIDTEAFF. CDR3 coding DNA: TGTGCCAGCTCACCAGGGACAGGGGGTATTGACACTGAAGCTTTCTTT.

V usage is TRBV28 and J usage is TRBJ2-1; TRBD1 matches 11 bases. The CDR3 consists of 15 residues. Germline V gives CDR1 MDHEN, CDR2 SYDVKM. V trimming: 6 bases; J trimming: 8 bases; junction bases outside the gene matches: 9. The CDR3: CASSTPDRGPDEQFF. The DNA of the CDR3 is TGTGCCAGCAGCACACCGGACAGGGGGCCCGATGAGCAGTTCTTC.

The CDR3 DNA follows: TGTGCCAGCACCTATACGGGAAGGGATCACTTCTCCGGTGACAATGAGCAGTTCTTC. Translation gives CASTYTGRDHFSGDNEQFF. The chain uses TRBV21-1 and TRBJ2-1; the tabulated D call, TRBD2, remains unverified against the DNA. TRBV21-1 has pseudogene status. The CDR3 contains 19 residues.

The chain couples TRBV7-9 to TRBJ1-2; D remains ambiguous. The CDR3 sequence is 18 residues long. The V end was cut by 5 bases, the J end by 2 bases, with 24 bases between. Germline CDR1 and CDR2: SEHNR and FQNEAQ (reference sequence). The CDR3 sequence: CASSTAGVDVNPNYGYTF. The CDR3 region has the DNA TGTGCCAGCAGCACCGCCGGGGTTGATGTGAACCCAAACTATGGCTACACCTTC.

The chain uses TRBV25-1 and TRBJ1-1, with D possibly TRBD1 on 5 matching bases. Germline values: CDR1 MGHDK, CDR2 SYGVNS. Trimming pared 8 bases from V and 0 bases from J, leaving 16 bases between. The CDR3 consists of 15 residues. The CDR3 DNA follows: TGTGCCAGCCGCCCACACAGGAACATGAACACTGAAGCTTTCTTT. It encodes CASRPHRNMNTEAFF.

This clone was recorded only once. This chain joins TRBV9 and TRBJ2-3, with 7 nucleotides matching TRBD1. Looked up from germline, CDR1 is SGDLS and CDR2 is YYNGEE. This CDR3 is built from 14 residues. V lost 3 bases and J lost 2; bases outside the gene matches: 3. CDR3 DNA sequence: TGTGCCAGCAGCGCCAGGGGGAACACAGATACGCAGTATTTT. The encoded protein is CASSARGNTDTQYF.

V usage is TRBV5-6 and J usage is TRBJ2-1; a weak D match, TRBD1 (6 bases). The CDR3 loop spans 15 amino acids. Germline CDR1 reads SGHDT; CDR2 reads YYEEEE. V lost 5 bases and J lost 3, with 15 bases in between. The CDR3 region is CASSQGRFRYNEQFF. The CDR3 region has the DNA TGTGCCAGCAGTCAGGGGCGCTTTCGCTACAATGAGCAGTTCTTC.

The table lists this clone with a count of one. V is TRBV30 and J is TRBJ2-1; 8 bases align to TRBD2. The junction had 5 bases not matched to a gene; V was cut back by 5 bases and J by 2 bases. The CDR3 has 14 amino acids. Per the germline V gene, CDR1 is GTSNPN and CDR2 is SVGIG (reference sequence). Here the CDR3 reads CAWDERETYNEQFF. DNA of the CDR3: TGTGCCTGGGACGAGCGGGAGACCTACAATGAGCAGTTCTTC.

This clone was seen once. The chain employs TRBV5-1 and TRBJ1-2; D uncertain. Trimming shortened V by 4 bases and J by 6 bases, and 10 bases separated the two germline ends. The germline V gene has CDR1 SGHRS and CDR2 YFSETQ. The length of the CDR3 is 12 residues. CDR3: CASSPDLDGYTF. The CDR3 DNA reads TGCGCCAGCAGCCCCGACTTAGATGGCTACACCTTC.